The 25 T cell receptor beta chains below all came from one sample that was sequenced in a study of T cell responses to AZD1222 COVID-19 vaccine. Profiled with immunoSEQ multiplex PCR; TCRdb holds only in-frame clones, not every one. The table lists over 65,000 clones, roughly 89% of them singletons. This specimen consisted of peripheral blood, obtained 28 days after the second AZD1222 dose. These receptors came from an adult who received the AZD1222 COVID-19 vaccine.

The chain couples TRBV10-2 to TRBJ1-5, with D unclear. The germline V gene has CDR1 WSHSY and CDR2 SAAADI. The CDR3 contains 14 residues. V lost 2 bases, J lost 1 base, and 6 bases lay in between. In DNA, the CDR3 is TGCGCCAGCAGTGAGGGGCGAAGCAATCAGCCCCAGCATTTT. Protein sequence: CASSEGRSNQPQHF.

The rearrangement joins TRBV7-9 to TRBJ1-1; no clear D gene. Trimming stripped 3 bases from V and 7 bases from J, with 9 bases between. The CDR3 has 12 residues. Germline V gene lookup returns CDR1 SEHNR and CDR2 FQNEAQ (reference sequence). CDR3 sequence (DNA): TGTGCCAGCAGCTTGTGGAAAGATGAAGCTTTCTTT. This translates into CASSLWKDEAFF.

The chain is built from TRBV2 and TRBJ2-7, with TRBD1 matching over 10 bases. V trimming: 4 bases; J trimming: 9 bases; junction bases outside the gene matches: 9. Germline assignment: CDR1 SNHLY and CDR2 FYNNEI. This CDR3 has 14 residues. Here the CDR3 DNA reads TGTGCCAGCAGTGGGGGACAGGGGATCACTCCGCAGTACTTC. Translation gives CASSGGQGITPQYF. The full variable domain, in which reference TRBV2 and TRBJ2-7 provide the parts outside the CDR3, is EPEVTQTPSHQVTQMGQEVILRCVPISNHLYFYWYRQILGQKVEFLVSFYNNEISEKSEIFDDQFSVERPDGSNFTLKIRSTKLEDSAMYFCASSGGQGITPQYFGPGTRLTVT.

V and J are TRBV4-3 and TRBJ2-3, with 13 positions matching TRBD2. Looked up from germline, CDR1 is LGHNA and CDR2 is YSLEER. There are 16 residues in the CDR3. The V gene end was trimmed by 2 bases and the J gene end by 7 bases; junction bases not matched to a gene: 6. The CDR3 sequence is CASSQTSGGVLNTQYF. The CDR3 DNA follows: TGCGCCAGCAGCCAAACTAGCGGGGGGGTTTTGAATACGCAGTATTTT.

V and J are TRBV10-3 and TRBJ1-2; 7 bases are shared with TRBD1. Germline V gene data show CDR1 as ENHRY and CDR2 as SYGVKD. CDR3 length: 14 residues. V lost 7 bases and J lost 8; bases outside the gene matches: 13. CDR3: CAINRDRSEGGYTF. The CDR3 region has the DNA TGTGCCATCAACCGGGACAGAAGTGAGGGGGGCTACACCTTC.

V and J are TRBV6-1 and TRBJ1-5; 7 positions match TRBD1. The CDR3 extends over 15 amino acids. The J segment lost 10 bases and the V segment lost 2 bases, leaving 11 bases of the junction unmatched. Germline V gives CDR1 MNHNS, CDR2 SASEGT. Written as DNA, the CDR3 is TGTGCCAGCAGTGAATTGGGGACAGTCGGCAGCCCCCAGCATTTT. The encoded protein is CASSELGTVGSPQHF.

This CDR3 is CASSWDRGYEQYF. CDR3 nucleotides: TGTGCCAGCAGCTGGGACAGGGGGTACGAGCAGTACTTC. The chain recombines TRBV11-2 with TRBJ2-7; 11 bases align to TRBD1. Germline CDR1 reads SGHAT; CDR2 reads FQNNGV. The CDR3 has 13 residues. V lost 4 bases and J lost 4; bases outside the gene matches: 0.

The chain recombines TRBV27 with TRBJ2-7; D not resolved. The CDR3 covers 11 residues. Germline V lookup: CDR1 MNHEY, CDR2 SMNVEV (reference sequence). Trimming left V 3 bases short and J 5 bases short, with 5 bases between. Here the CDR3 DNA reads TGTGCCAGCAGTTTGGGGAACGAGCAGTACTTC. It yields the protein CASSLGNEQYF.

The gene calls are TRBV18 and TRBJ1-2; D is ambiguous. Trimming took 2 bases from V and 8 from J, leaving 12 bases between them. This CDR3 has 13 amino acids. Germline V gene lookup returns CDR1 KGHSH and CDR2 LQKENI. In DNA, the CDR3 is TGTGCCAGCTCACCAAGAGACACTGGAGGCTACACCTTC. Protein product: CASSPRDTGGYTF.

The table lists this clone with a count of one. Here the CDR3 DNA reads TGTGCCAGCGGGGACAGGGCAACCTCTGAAGCTTTCTTT. Its translation is CASGDRATSEAFF. The chain carries TRBV7-3 and TRBJ1-1, with 9 bases lining up with TRBD1. CDR3 length: 13 residues. Germline CDR1 SGHTA, CDR2 FQGTGA. Trimming at V came to 8 bases and at J to 6 bases, leaving 7 bases not matched to a gene.

The chain uses TRBV14 and TRBJ1-4; D gene uncertain. V lost 4 bases, J lost 8 bases, and 8 bases lay in between. CDR3 length equals 12 residues. Germline V lookup: CDR1 SGHDN, CDR2 FVKESK. CDR3 loop: CASSPTPEKLFF. In DNA form, the CDR3 reads TGTGCCAGCAGCCCGACCCCGGAAAAACTGTTTTTT.

CDR3: CASSQWRGRETQYF. In DNA, the CDR3 is TGTGCCAGCAGTCAATGGAGGGGGCGAGAGACCCAGTACTTC. This sequence joins TRBV7-9 and TRBJ2-5; a weak D match, TRBD1 (7 bases). CDR1 and CDR2 (germline): SEHNR, FQNEAQ (reference sequence). The CDR3 sequence is 14 residues long. V lost 6 bases and J lost 4, with 15 bases in between.

V gene TRBV7-9 combines with J gene TRBJ2-7; 9 bases map to TRBD2. The CDR3 consists of 15 residues. The J segment lost 6 bases and the V segment lost 2 bases, leaving 8 bases of the junction unmatched. Germline V gives CDR1 SEHNR, CDR2 FQNEAQ (reference sequence). The CDR3 region is CASSLSGGGASEQYV. The CDR3 DNA sequence: TGTGCCAGCAGCTTAAGTGGCGGGGGGGCTTCCGAGCAGTACGTC.

The chain has TRBV3-1 (or the pseudogene TRBV3-2) and TRBJ2-1, with a weak D call TRBD2 (7 bases). Germline CDR1 is LGHDT and CDR2 is YNNKEL (reference sequence). V was pared by 0 bases and J by 8 bases, with 14 bases between. The CDR3 length is 15 residues. CDR3 sequence reads: CASSQDISGGYEQFF. The DNA of the CDR3 is TGTGCCAGCAGCCAAGATATTTCGGGGGGCTATGAGCAGTTCTTC.

The CDR3 protein is CASSLGLWKTNEQFF. Written as DNA, the CDR3 is TGTGCCAGCAGCTTAGGGTTGTGGAAAACCAATGAGCAGTTCTTC. V is TRBV7-8 and J is TRBJ2-1; D is unresolved. Germline assignment: CDR1 SGHVS and CDR2 FQNEAQ. This CDR3 region has 15 residues. Trimming removed 1 base from V and 6 bases from J, with 13 bases in between.

The rearrangement links TRBV15 to TRBJ2-7; the match to TRBD1 covers 9 bases. V lost 3 bases, J lost 5 bases, and 11 bases stayed unmatched. This CDR3 region has 16 residues. Germline V gives CDR1 LNHNV, CDR2 YYDKDF (reference sequence). Written as DNA, the CDR3 is TGTGCCACCAGCAGGGTCCTCGGGACAGGGAGGAACGAGCAGTACTTC. This sequence encodes CATSRVLGTGRNEQYF.

Only one count was recorded for this clone. V is TRBV28 and J is TRBJ2-7; the match to TRBD1 covers 8 bases. V shed 5 bases and J 7 bases; nucleotides not matched to a gene: 22. The CDR3 totals 18 residues. In germline, CDR1 is MDHEN, CDR2 SYDVKM. CDR3 bases: TGTGCCAGCAGTCCAACGGCCCTTGGGGGGACAGGAGGAAGGGAGCAGTACTTC. Its protein is CASSPTALGGTGGREQYF.

CDR3 protein: CASRESGGSYEQYF. The CDR3 DNA reads as TGTGCCAGCAGAGAAAGCGGGGGTAGCTACGAGCAGTACTTC. The rearrangement joins TRBV7-9 to TRBJ2-7, with 8 nucleotides matching TRBD2. The CDR3 runs 14 residues. Germline V gives CDR1 SEHNR, CDR2 FQNEAQ (reference sequence). The V segment lost 6 bases and the J segment 3 bases; nucleotides outside the gene matches: 7.

J is TRBJ2-3 and V is TRBV4-3; D call uncertain. CDR1 and CDR2 from the germline V gene are LGHNA and YSLEER. The germline V and J ends were trimmed by 0 bases and 6 bases, with 16 bases remaining between them. The CDR3 extends over 16 amino acids. CDR3 protein: CASSQDFDRIRDTQYF. Written as DNA, the CDR3 is TGCGCCAGCAGCCAAGATTTTGATAGAATAAGGGATACGCAGTATTTT.

The V call is TRBV6-5, the J call TRBJ2-1; 10 nucleotides match TRBD2. Germline V gives CDR1 MNHEY, CDR2 SVGAGI. V dropped 7 bases and J dropped 2; count of bases not matched to a gene: 5. This CDR3 contains 15 residues. CDR3 nucleotide sequence: TGTGCCAGCACTCTAAGCGGGGGGGCCTACAATGAGCAGTTCTTC. Amino acids: CASTLSGGAYNEQFF.

The rearrangement joins TRBV1 to TRBJ1-2; the listed D gene, TRBD1, was not tested against the DNA. TRBV1 is labeled a pseudogene. This CDR3 has 16 amino acids. CDR3 residues: CTSSQFKGVINYGYTF. CDR3 nucleotides: TGCACCAGCAGCCAATTTAAGGGGGTTATTAACTATGGCTACACCTTC.

V is TRBV5-4 and J is TRBJ2-7; D is uncertain. The germline V gene has CDR1 SGHNT and CDR2 YYREEE (reference sequence). The length of the CDR3 is 15 residues. With 0 bases removed from V and 2 bases from J, the gap between germline ends came to 12 bases. DNA for the CDR3: TGTGCCAGCAGCTTGGATCCCAGGACCACCTACGAGCAGTACTTC. Amino acids: CASSLDPRTTYEQYF.

This sequence joins TRBV3-1 (or the pseudogene TRBV3-2) and TRBJ2-4, with D maybe TRBD1 (5 bases). The CDR3 contains 16 residues. Germline V lookup: CDR1 LGHDT, CDR2 YNNKEL (reference sequence). Between the trimmed V and J ends, which lost 1 base and 4 bases, there was a span of 14 bases. The CDR3: CASSQAPRQGKNIQYF. The CDR3 bases are TGTGCCAGCAGCCAAGCCCCCCGTCAGGGAAAAAACATTCAGTACTTC.

This clone was observed a single time. The V call is TRBV3-1 (or the pseudogene TRBV3-2), the J call TRBJ1-2; the D is unclear. CDR1 is LGHDT, CDR2 YNNKEL, per germline (reference sequence). The CDR3 spans 14 residues. Trimming cost V 3 bases and J 2 bases, with 10 bases left between them. For the CDR3, the DNA is TGTGCCAGCAGCCATCAGCAGATAAACTATGGCTACACCTTC. The encoded protein is CASSHQQINYGYTF.

The chain recombines TRBV7-3 with TRBJ2-2, with a weak D call TRBD1 (5 bases). Per germline, CDR1 SGHTA and CDR2 FQGTGA. V gave up 6 bases and J gave up 6 bases, with 14 bases separating them. This CDR3 spans 14 amino acids. In DNA form, the CDR3 reads TGTGCCAGCAGTTACACAGGATCCTCCGGGGAGCTGTTTTTT. Protein product: CASSYTGSSGELFF.